The 30 T cell receptor beta chains listed next were all sequenced from one sample in a study of post-analysis software for immune sequencing data. Study-level results: Five or six TRBV segments were significantly more frequent in patients than in controls. TRBV5-6, TRBV5-1 and TRBV20-1 were among these segments.

These TCRs are of unknown antigen specificity. Unique molecular identifiers were present in the TCR beta cDNA libraries. TCRdb itself ran the PCR reads through MiXCR, one entry per CDR3 protein. The sample includes approximately 360,000 distinct CDR3 sequences, roughly 36% of them seen just once. The sample was blood. Receptors were obtained from a girl between 10 and 17 years old with multiple sclerosis.

This clonotype was seen only a few times. The genes are TRBV6-1 and TRBJ2-7; D may match TRBD1 or TRBD2 (5 bases each). The V end lost 6 bases, the J end lost 0 bases, and 12 bases lay between the germline ends. From germline, CDR1 is MNHNS and CDR2 SASEGT. The CDR3 runs to 14 residues. The CDR3 DNA follows: TGTGCCAGCAGGGGGACGGGGAGCTCCTACGAGCAGTACTTC. Its protein product is CASRGTGSSYEQYF.

V and J are TRBV12-3 or TRBV12-4 and TRBJ2-5; D gene unclear. There are 13 residues in the CDR3. V shed 4 bases and J shed 3 bases, with 9 bases lying between them. CDR3 DNA sequence: TGTGCCAGCAGTTATCCCAGAGAAGAGACCCAGTACTTC. This encodes CASSYPREETQYF.

Ten or more counts support this clonotype. The genes are TRBV10-3 and TRBJ2-7, with a possible D match to TRBD2 (6 bases). Germline loops: CDR1 ENHRY, CDR2 SYGVKD. This CDR3 region has 14 residues. V lost 8 bases and J lost 0, with 14 bases in between. CDR3 residues: CAIRGGASSYEQYF. CDR3 coding DNA: TGTGCCATCCGTGGCGGGGCCAGCTCCTACGAGCAGTACTTC.

A few counts support this clonotype. This chain joins TRBV4-3 and TRBJ2-1, with 9 positions matching TRBD2. The ends lost 0 bases at V and 9 bases at J; junction bases unmatched: 9. This CDR3 region has 16 residues. Germline loops: CDR1 LGHNA, CDR2 YSLEER. CDR3 protein: CASSQEWTSARREQFF. Here the CDR3 DNA reads TGCGCCAGCAGCCAAGAATGGACTAGCGCCAGGCGTGAGCAGTTCTTC.

The chain couples TRBV20-1 to TRBJ2-3; 12 positions agree with TRBD2. Per germline, CDR1 DFQATT and CDR2 SNEGSKA (reference sequence). The CDR3 loop spans 16 amino acids. V lost 2 bases, J lost 4 bases, and 7 bases stayed unmatched. The CDR3, as DNA: TGCAGTGCTAGACCCCAGACTAGCGGGGGTTCAGATACGCAGTATTTT. Its translation: CSARPQTSGGSDTQYF.

This clonotype occurred a few times. The J gene is TRBJ2-1, the V gene TRBV6-6, with 14 bases lining up with TRBD2. The length of the CDR3 is 17 residues. Germline V gives CDR1 MNHNY, CDR2 SVGAGI (reference sequence). V was pared by 5 bases and J by 7 bases, with 10 bases of the junction left unmatched. DNA of the CDR3: TGTGCCAGCAGTAGGGGGACTAGCGGGGGTTCCAAGAATGAGCAGTTCTTC. This codes for CASSRGTSGGSKNEQFF.

This chain joins TRBV12-3 or TRBV12-4 and TRBJ1-1; D might be TRBD1 (5 bases). The CDR3 runs 13 residues. The ends were cut back, 6 bases at V and 4 bases at J, with 12 bases in the middle. The CDR3 coding sequence is TGTGCCAGCAGGGTGGGGGTGGGCACTGAAGCTTTCTTT. It specifies CASRVGVGTEAFF.

This clonotype showed up just a few times. J is TRBJ1-5 and V is TRBV6-6, with TRBD1 identical over 10 bases. Looked up from germline, CDR1 is MNHNY and CDR2 is SVGAGI (reference sequence). Losses at the gene ends were 5 bases for V and 5 bases for J; bases not matched to a gene: 0. There are 13 residues in the CDR3. CDR3 residues: CASSGQGDQPQHF. The CDR3 nucleotides are TGTGCCAGCAGTGGACAGGGGGATCAGCCCCAGCATTTT.

V and J are TRBV12-3 or TRBV12-4 and TRBJ2-5, with 13 nucleotides matching TRBD2. The CDR3 loop spans 15 amino acids. The V gene end was trimmed by 5 bases and the J gene end by 9 bases; junction bases not matched to a gene: 9. DNA for the CDR3: TGTGCCAGCAGTCCCGGACTAGCGGGGGACGGGGCCCAGTACTTC. This codes for CASSPGLAGDGAQYF.

A word on this clonotype: At one boundary the junction diverges from the germline segment, which might be a read error. The chain couples TRBV6-5 to TRBJ2-4, with TRBD2 identical over 11 bases. Per germline, CDR1 MNHEY and CDR2 SVGAGI. This CDR3 contains 16 residues. CDR3 nucleotide sequence: TGTGCCAGCAGCACAGGACTAGCGGGTATCCCCTACGAGCAGGACTTC. This gives the protein CASSTGLAGIPYEQDF.

The chain is built from TRBV5-1 and TRBJ2-1, with 10 bases that match TRBD2. CDR3 length equals 16 residues. V lost 3 bases to trimming and J lost 5 bases; unmatched junction nucleotides: 8. From germline, CDR1 is SGHRS and CDR2 YFSETQ. The CDR3 sequence: CASSSYSGGTHNEQFF. The CDR3 bases are TGCGCCAGCAGCTCATATAGCGGGGGGACACACAATGAGCAGTTCTTC.

The chain carries TRBV5-6 and TRBJ2-4; the match to TRBD2 covers 7 bases. The V gene end was trimmed by 2 bases and the J gene end by 7 bases; junction bases not matched to a gene: 6. From germline, CDR1 is SGHDT and CDR2 YYEEEE. The CDR3 has 14 amino acids. The CDR3 region is CASSFGRTSNIQYF. DNA for the CDR3: TGTGCCAGCAGCTTTGGAAGGACTAGTAACATTCAGTACTTC.

A few counts support this clonotype. V and J are TRBV5-5 and TRBJ2-7, with D possibly being TRBD2 (6 bases). Germline CDR1 SGHKS, CDR2 YYEKEE (reference sequence). The CDR3 spans 14 residues. V was shortened by 2 bases and J by 4 bases, with 13 bases between the two germline ends. The CDR3 spells CASSFRREGYEQYF. The CDR3 DNA is TGTGCCAGCAGCTTTCGGAGGGAAGGGTACGAGCAGTACTTC.

This clonotype occurred a few times. V and J are TRBV2 and TRBJ2-3, with a tentative D call TRBD2 (6 bases). This CDR3 spans 18 amino acids. V shed 0 bases and J shed 4 bases, with 20 bases lying between them. Germline CDR1 reads SNHLY; CDR2 reads FYNNEI. CDR3 sequence: CASSEAAGLGSYPDTQYF. The CDR3 DNA reads TGTGCCAGCAGTGAAGCGGCGGGACTCGGAAGCTACCCAGATACGCAGTATTTT.

This chain joins TRBV5-5 and TRBJ2-3; perhaps TRBD2 as D (6 bases). From germline, CDR1 is SGHKS and CDR2 YYEKEE (reference sequence). The V end was cut by 3 bases, the J end by 1 base, with 18 bases between. The CDR3 is 17 residues long. Here the CDR3 reads CASSSDPGRWGTDTQYF. The CDR3 nucleotides read TGTGCCAGCAGCTCGGACCCAGGGAGGTGGGGCACAGATACGCAGTATTTT.

The chain combines TRBV12-3 or TRBV12-4 with TRBJ2-3, with TRBD2 identical over 10 bases. The CDR3 contains 16 residues. V lost 5 bases, J lost 5 bases, and 10 bases stayed unmatched. CDR3 amino acids: CASSPRSGGAGDTQYF. The CDR3 region has the DNA TGTGCCAGCAGTCCCCGAAGCGGGGGGGCCGGAGATACGCAGTATTTT.

A single count supports this clonotype. The rearrangement joins TRBV13 to TRBJ1-1, with TRBD1 identical over 9 bases. This CDR3 is 14 amino acids long. Per germline, CDR1 PRHDT and CDR2 FYEKMQ (reference sequence). The junction had 4 bases not matched to a gene; V was cut back by 5 bases and J by 3 bases. CDR3 amino acids: CASSVRQGDTEAFF. The CDR3 DNA reads TGTGCCAGCAGCGTGCGACAGGGGGACACTGAAGCTTTCTTT. Full variable domain (missing parts from reference TRBV13 and TRBJ1-1): AAGVIQSPRHLIKEKRETATLKCYPIPRHDTVYWYQQGPGQDPQFLISFYEKMQSDKGSIPDRFSAQQFSDYHSELNMSSLELGDSALYFCASSVRQGDTEAFFGQGTRLTVV.

The chain uses TRBV21-1 and TRBJ2-3; the D segment call TRBD2 is taken from the table without a DNA check. TRBV21-1 is termed a pseudogene. The CDR3 loop spans 17 amino acids. Here the CDR3 reads CANSKVPAGYGADTQYF. CDR3 coding DNA: TGTGCCAACAGCAAAGTCCCAGCGGGGTATGGGGCAGATACGCAGTATTTT.

This chain joins TRBV5-4 and TRBJ2-3; TRBD2 aligns across 10 bases. V lost 2 bases to trimming and J lost 4 bases; unmatched junction nucleotides: 7. Looked up from germline, CDR1 is SGHNT and CDR2 is YYREEE (reference sequence). This CDR3 contains 16 residues. The CDR3 region has the DNA TGTGCCAGCAGCTTTCCCCTAGCGGGGGCCTCAGATACGCAGTATTTT. Encoded protein: CASSFPLAGASDTQYF.

The chain has TRBV5-1 and TRBJ1-2, with D maybe TRBD1 (6 bases). V was shortened by 9 bases and J by 12 bases, with 18 bases between the two germline ends. Germline-derived CDR1 and CDR2 are SGHRS and YFSETQ. The CDR3 is 11 residues long. Here the CDR3 reads CATLLGTTNTF. The CDR3 DNA follows: TGCGCCACCCTCTTAGGGACAACCAACACCTTC.

This chain connects TRBV3-1 to TRBJ2-1, with 8 bases identical to TRBD1. The CDR3 runs 15 residues. V lost 3 bases and J lost 5; bases outside the gene matches: 6. Germline CDR1 LGHDT, CDR2 YNNKEL (reference sequence). The DNA for the CDR3 is TGTGCCAGCAGCCACCTGACAGGGGAGCACAATGAGCAGTTCTTC. Its translation is CASSHLTGEHNEQFF.

The chain is built from TRBV29-1 and TRBJ2-3, with unresolved D. The CDR3 runs 14 residues. The V end was cut by 2 bases, the J end by 0 bases, with 9 bases between. CDR1 SQVTM and CDR2 ANQGSEA come from the germline V gene. CDR3 amino acids: CSVELLSSTDTQYF. As DNA, the CDR3 is TGCAGCGTTGAACTCCTTTCTAGCACAGATACGCAGTATTTT.

V and J are TRBV12-5 and TRBJ2-4, with 7 bases identical to TRBD1. The ends lost 1 base at V and 7 bases at J; junction bases unmatched: 4. Germline values: CDR1 LGHNT, CDR2 FRNRAP. This CDR3 has 14 amino acids. This CDR3 reads CASGLAPDRNIQYF. DNA for the CDR3: TGTGCTAGTGGTTTGGCCCCGGACAGGAACATTCAGTACTTC.

J is TRBJ2-5 and V is TRBV20-1; D may be TRBD2 (7 bases). V gave up 6 bases and J gave up 2 bases, with 16 bases separating them. The germline V gene has CDR1 DFQATT and CDR2 SNEGSKA (reference sequence). This CDR3 has 14 amino acids. CDR3 sequence (DNA): TGCAGTGCCAGACTCGGGGGGCGACAAGAGACCCAGTACTTC. This gives the protein CSARLGGRQETQYF.

This clonotype has only a few counts. V gene TRBV20-1 combines with J gene TRBJ2-5; no firm D call. CDR1 DFQATT and CDR2 SNEGSKA come from the germline V gene (reference sequence). This CDR3 spans 15 amino acids. The ends were cut back, 0 bases at V and 1 base at J, with 12 bases in the middle. In nucleotides, the CDR3 is TGCAGTGCTAGAGATAGGAACACCCCCCAAGAGACCCAGTACTTC. It encodes CSARDRNTPQETQYF.

This clonotype turned up a few times. The genes are TRBV11-2 and TRBJ2-7; 7 positions match TRBD1. The germline CDR1 and CDR2 sequences are SGHAT and FQNNGV. This CDR3 has 12 amino acids. J was trimmed by 6 bases and V by 5 bases; bases with no gene match: 4. CDR3 DNA sequence: TGTGCCAGCAGCGAACAGGGGCGCGAGCAGTACTTC. It yields the protein CASSEQGREQYF.

This sequence joins TRBV10-3 and TRBJ2-7; no reliable D call. The DNA end is more similar to TRBJ2-5, so the J call may be wrong. The CDR3 runs to 14 residues. Germline CDR1 reads ENHRY; CDR2 reads SYGVKD. The CDR3 DNA sequence: TGTGCCATCAGTGTTGGACCGGCCGGGGAGACCCAGTACTTC. Its translation is CAISVGPAGETQYF.

J is TRBJ2-3 and V is TRBV9; TRBD2 matches 16 bases. Germline loops: CDR1 SGDLS, CDR2 YYNGEE. Trimming took 0 bases from V and 0 from J; bases not matched to a gene: 7. The CDR3 consists of 20 residues. This CDR3 is CASSVVGGTSGGASTDTQYF. In DNA form, the CDR3 reads TGTGCCAGCAGCGTAGTGGGGGGGACTAGCGGGGGGGCGAGCACAGATACGCAGTATTTT.

This clonotype was seen ten or more times. The V gene is TRBV9, the J gene TRBJ2-1; either TRBD1 or TRBD2 may supply D (5 bases each). From germline, CDR1 is SGDLS and CDR2 YYNGEE. This CDR3 region has 14 residues. V was cut by 4 bases and J by 8 bases, with 16 bases left in between. The DNA for the CDR3 is TGTGCCAGCAGCTCCCGGGGCCTCCTTCATGAGCAGTTCTTC. It codes for CASSSRGLLHEQFF.

J is TRBJ2-7 and V is TRBV29-1; TRBD2 is a possible D gene (5 bases). The CDR3 spans 12 residues. Germline-derived CDR1 and CDR2 are SQVTM and ANQGSEA. Deletions cut 6 bases from V and 0 bases from J, with 9 bases between. The CDR3 sequence is CSVAANSYEQYF. The DNA for the CDR3 is TGCAGCGTAGCGGCGAACTCCTACGAGCAGTACTTC.